These 20 T cell receptor beta chains came from one sample sequenced in a study of vaccination effects on CD4 cells after COVID-19. This table comes from immunoSEQ multiplex PCR, and its TCRdb copy is limited to in-frame clones, with some not included. The repertoire consists of tens of thousands of clones, with roughly 67% occurring once and the leading ten covering roughly 8.4%. Their antigen targets remain unknown. ViraFEST assay sequencing came after antigen-specific CD4+ T cells were expanded with viral peptide pools. A 10-day culture period preceded the isolation of CD4+ T cells. Two doses of BNT162b2 or mRNA-1273 vaccine were administered to participants. Sequenced here: CD4+ T cells from PBMCs cultured with SARS-CoV-2 spike peptides, sampled after COVID-19 vaccination. These TCRs come from a human donor who received a COVID-19 vaccine.

This clone was recorded a few times. The J gene is TRBJ1-1, the V gene TRBV7-2; unclear D gene. Germline CDR1 and CDR2: SGHTA and FQGNSA. V lost 5 bases and J 1 base, leaving 17 bases between the germline ends. The CDR3 length is 16 residues. The CDR3 sequence: CASSTSGYMPNTEAFF. As DNA, the CDR3 is TGTGCCAGCAGCACTTCCGGTTACATGCCGAACACTGAAGCTTTCTTT.

J is TRBJ1-5 and V is TRBV7-9; TRBD1 is a possible D gene (5 bases). Germline CDR1 SEHNR, CDR2 FQNEAQ (reference sequence). Trimming removed 3 bases from V and 0 bases from J, with 18 bases in between. There are 18 residues in the CDR3. The CDR3 reads CASSLGTGVSYSNQPQHF. In DNA, the CDR3 is TGTGCCAGCAGCTTGGGAACAGGAGTTTCTTATAGCAATCAGCCCCAGCATTTT.

V usage is TRBV7-8 and J usage is TRBJ2-1, with D tentatively TRBD2 (6 bases). V lost 4 bases, J lost 1 base, and 17 bases lay in between. The germline V gene encodes CDR1 SGHVS and CDR2 FQNEAQ. The CDR3 runs 17 residues. CDR3 in amino acids: CASSSGNLALSYNEQFF. The CDR3 DNA follows: TGTGCCAGCAGCTCAGGTAATCTAGCGCTATCCTACAATGAGCAGTTCTTC. The variable domain in full, with the rest retrieved from reference TRBV7-8 and TRBJ2-1, is GAGVSQSPRYKVAKRGQDVALRCDPISGHVSLFWYQQALGQGPEFLTYFQNEAQLDKSGLPSDRFFAERPEGSVSTLKIQRTQQEDSAVYLCASSSGNLALSYNEQFFGPGTRLTVL.

V gene TRBV5-1 combines with J gene TRBJ2-3; D unclear. CDR1 is SGHRS, CDR2 YFSETQ, per germline. The CDR3 loop spans 16 amino acids. Deletions cut 4 bases from V and 1 base from J, with 16 bases between. The CDR3 loop reads CASSLRRVGGTDTQYF. The CDR3 DNA reads TGCGCCAGCAGCCTACGACGGGTTGGTGGCACAGATACGCAGTATTTT.

The chain recombines TRBV5-1 with TRBJ2-2; 11 bases map to TRBD2. The ends lost 8 bases at V and 7 bases at J; junction bases unmatched: 10. CDR3 length equals 15 residues. The germline CDR1 and CDR2 sequences are SGHRS and YFSETQ. CDR3 nucleotide sequence: TGCGCCAGTTATAGCGGGAGGGCCGCCGGCGGGGAGCTGTTTTTT. Translating gives CASYSGRAAGGELFF.

This clone has just a few counts. The chain recombines TRBV4-1 with TRBJ2-5; no clear D gene. V lost 0 bases, J lost 5 bases, and 7 bases lay in between. The CDR3 spans 13 residues. Germline CDR1 is MGHRA and CDR2 is YSYEKL. The CDR3 DNA reads TGCGCCAGCAGCCAAGATAATTCGGAGACCCAGTACTTC. Amino acids: CASSQDNSETQYF.

This chain links TRBV11-3 with TRBJ1-3, with D maybe TRBD1 (5 bases). Per germline, CDR1 SGHNT and CDR2 YENEEA. The V end lost 6 bases, the J end lost 4 bases, and 10 bases lay between the germline ends. The CDR3 covers 13 residues. In DNA form, the CDR3 reads TGTGCCAGCAGTGCGGGGCTCGGAAACACCATATATTTT. Amino acid sequence: CASSAGLGNTIYF.

The V gene is TRBV11-2, the J gene TRBJ2-5; D perhaps matches TRBD2 (5 bases). Per germline, CDR1 SGHAT and CDR2 FQNNGV. V lost 6 bases, J lost 5 bases, and 10 bases lay in between. This CDR3 spans 12 amino acids. The DNA of the CDR3 is TGTGCCAGCAGACTAGAAGCCGAGACCCAGTACTTC. It is translated as CASRLEAETQYF.

By sample share, this clone is medium-sized. The chain is built from TRBV14 and TRBJ1-2; TRBD1 aligns across 8 bases. V gave up 1 base and J gave up 8 bases; unmatched junction bases: 6. The CDR3 is made up of 14 amino acids. Germline CDR1 and CDR2: SGHDN and FVKESK. The CDR3 sequence is CASSQGTGSFGYTF. Here the CDR3 DNA reads TGTGCCAGCAGCCAAGGGACAGGGTCGTTCGGCTACACCTTC.

CDR3 bases: TGTGCCAGCAGTTGGGACAACACTGAAGCTTTCTTT. Translating gives CASSWDNTEAFF. This rearrangement joins TRBV7-9 to TRBJ1-1; tentatively, D is TRBD1 (5 bases). V was pared by 6 bases and J by 2 bases, with 7 bases between. Looked up from germline, CDR1 is SEHNR and CDR2 is FQNEAQ (reference sequence). This CDR3 region has 12 residues.

The count of this clone is one. This chain joins TRBV7-2 and TRBJ1-4; the D is unclear. CDR3 length equals 14 residues. From germline, CDR1 is SGHTA and CDR2 FQGNSA. The ends were cut back, 4 bases at V and 4 bases at J, with 10 bases in the middle. The CDR3 reads CASSSHQINEKLFF. CDR3 DNA: TGTGCCAGCAGCTCTCACCAGATTAATGAAAAACTGTTTTTT.

J is TRBJ1-1 and V is TRBV3-1 (or the pseudogene TRBV3-2); possibly TRBD1 for D (6 bases). The CDR3 is 16 amino acids. Germline V lookup: CDR1 LGHDT, CDR2 YNNKEL (reference sequence). Trimming removed 1 base at V and 5 bases at J, with 17 bases between. This chain's CDR3 is CASSQVGGQGGTEAFF. The CDR3 nucleotides are TGTGCCAGCAGCCAAGTTGGGGGGCAGGGAGGTACTGAAGCTTTCTTT.

The rearrangement links TRBV7-7 to TRBJ2-1; 10 bases align to TRBD2. Germline V gene data show CDR1 as SSHAT and CDR2 as FNYEAQ (reference sequence). This CDR3 contains 15 residues. V trimming: 4 bases; J trimming: 6 bases; junction bases outside the gene matches: 6. This CDR3 reads CASSSGLATTNEQFF. As DNA, the CDR3 is TGTGCCAGCAGCTCGGGACTAGCGACTACCAATGAGCAGTTCTTC.

This clone occurred once. At the DNA level, this CDR3 is encoded by other sequences in the same sample as well. V usage is TRBV7-2 and J usage is TRBJ2-7; D not resolved. The CDR3 runs to 11 residues. V was cut by 2 bases and J by 4 bases, with 3 bases left in between. Per germline, CDR1 SGHTA and CDR2 FQGNSA. In DNA form, the CDR3 reads TGTGCCAGCAGCTTATCATACGAGCAGTACTTC. This sequence encodes CASSLSYEQYF.

The V gene is TRBV2, the J gene TRBJ2-3; no reliable D call. V shed 10 bases and J shed 2 bases, with 13 bases lying between them. Germline V gives CDR1 SNHLY, CDR2 FYNNEI. The CDR3 consists of 13 residues. The CDR3 sequence is CATQTPFTDTQYF. CDR3 sequence (DNA): TGTGCCACTCAGACTCCTTTCACAGATACGCAGTATTTT.

The sample holds one count of this clone. The chain has TRBV5-1 and TRBJ2-7; possible D gene TRBD2, 6 bases. Trimming removed 4 bases at V and 7 bases at J, with 18 bases between. The germline V gene encodes CDR1 SGHRS and CDR2 YFSETQ. The CDR3 totals 14 residues. The CDR3 is CASSNSGGVEEQYF. As DNA, the CDR3 is TGCGCCAGCAGCAATTCAGGCGGGGTTGAAGAGCAGTACTTC.

This clone has a single count. This chain links TRBV30 with TRBJ2-1, with 7 bases matching TRBD2. Looked up from germline, CDR1 is GTSNPN and CDR2 is SVGIG (reference sequence). The CDR3 is 19 residues long. J lost 4 bases, V lost 4 bases, and 22 bases had no gene match. The CDR3 nucleotides are TGTGCCTGGAAAGCCGCGGCGGTGACTAGCCGTAAAACTTACAATGAGCAGTTCTTC. Translating it yields CAWKAAAVTSRKTYNEQFF.

The gene calls are TRBV27 and TRBJ1-2; perhaps TRBD1 as D (6 bases). V was cut by 4 bases and J by 6 bases, with 12 bases left in between. Per germline, CDR1 MNHEY and CDR2 SMNVEV (reference sequence). The CDR3 loop spans 13 amino acids. The DNA of the CDR3 is TGTGCCAGCAGTTCACAGGGACCCCATGGCTACACCTTC. This codes for CASSSQGPHGYTF.

The rearrangement uses TRBV12-5 and TRBJ2-1; 8 bases match TRBD1. The CDR3 has 15 amino acids. CDR1 and CDR2 (germline): LGHNT, FRNRAP. V lost 4 bases and J lost 8; bases outside the gene matches: 10. CDR3 nucleotides: TGTGCTAGTGGTTCCGGGCAGGGGGCGGGCGATGAGCAGTTCTTC. It is translated as CASGSGQGAGDEQFF.

This clone was seen a handful of times. The chain is built from TRBV7-9 and TRBJ1-4; D gene ambiguous. The length of the CDR3 is 18 residues. Germline V gene lookup returns CDR1 SEHNR and CDR2 FQNEAQ (reference sequence). Trimming removed 3 bases at V and 3 bases at J, with 20 bases between. This CDR3 is CASSFGSLRTTSNEKLFF. In DNA form, the CDR3 reads TGTGCCAGCAGCTTTGGGTCCCTGAGGACTACGTCTAATGAAAAACTGTTTTTT.